The rows below give T cell receptor beta chains drawn from one sample of a study of cytomegalovirus exposure and HLA in healthy donors. Using immunoSEQ multiplex PCR, the repertoire was profiled, and TCRdb retains in-frame clones only, with some absent. The data hold 80,000 to 100,000 clones, with roughly 81% observed a single time. The sequenced sample was PBMCs. Every receptor here comes from a man in his forties in good health and CMV-seronegative. Each CDR3 is given with its conserved first and last residue. Each record gives: D gene, clone size, J gene, V gene, CDR3 length, CDR3 protein, CDR3 DNA. A D gene is named only where the DNA matches it firmly. Some rows mark clone size as missing; the rest say once, few, many or name a class of expanded clone.

TRBD1 | NA | TRBJ1-2 | TRBV2 | 13 | CASSSDRGRGYTF | TGTGCCAGCAGTTCCGACAGGGGCAGGGGCTACACCTTC
TRBD1 | NA | TRBJ1-4 | TRBV14 | 16 | CASSQLTGGRNEKLFF | TGTGCCAGCAGCCAATTAACAGGGGGCCGAAATGAAAAACTGTTTTTT
NA | NA | TRBJ2-7 | TRBV9 | 11 | CASSGDYEQYF | TGTGCCAGCAGCGGAGACTACGAGCAGTACTTC
TRBD1 | NA | TRBJ1-2 | TRBV7-9 | 14 | CASSKKGQGIGYTF | TGTGCCAGCAGCAAAAAAGGACAGGGAATTGGCTACACCTTC
TRBD1 | NA | TRBJ2-5 | TRBV27 | 15 | CASSLGTGGKETQYF | TGTGCCAGCAGTTTGGGGACAGGGGGTAAAGAGACCCAGTACTTC
NA | few | TRBJ2-3 | TRBV9 | 14 | CASSVQGSTDTQYF | TGTGCCAGCAGCGTACAGGGGAGCACAGATACGCAGTATTTT
TRBD1 | few | TRBJ1-3 | TRBV19 | 14 | CATGTAASGNTIYF | TGTGCCACCGGGACAGCAGCTTCTGGAAACACCATATATTTT
NA | once | TRBJ2-2 | TRBV4-1 | 17 | CASTPKAISIVTGELFF | TGCGCCAGCACCCCCAAAGCCATATCGATTGTAACCGGGGAGCTGTTTTTT
NA | NA | TRBJ1-4 | TRBV5-1 | 15 | CASSLRQATNEKLFF | TGCGCCAGCAGCCTGAGACAGGCAACTAATGAAAAACTGTTTTTT
NA | once | TRBJ2-7 | TRBV21-1 | 15 | CASSKRGIPTYEQYF | TGTGCCAGCAGCAAACGGGGAATCCCCACCTACGAGCAGTACTTC
NA | NA | TRBJ2-5 | TRBV5-1 | 16 | CASSLEPNGAYETQYF | TGCGCCAGCAGCTTGGAGCCAAATGGGGCTTACGAGACCCAGTACTTC
TRBD2 | NA | TRBJ2-1 | TRBV10-3 | 15 | CAIRLAGGSYNEQFF | TGTGCCATCAGACTAGCGGGGGGGAGCTACAATGAGCAGTTCTTC
TRBD1 | NA | TRBJ2-7 | TRBV19 | 13 | CASRGQGVGEQYF | TGTGCCAGTAGGGGGCAGGGGGTCGGCGAGCAGTACTTC
TRBD2 | NA | TRBJ2-7 | TRBV2 | 13 | CASSGLAGYEQYF | TGTGCCAGCAGTGGACTAGCGGGCTACGAGCAGTACTTC
TRBD1 | NA | TRBJ2-5 | TRBV18 | 18 | CASSYLPVGQGSQETQYF | TGTGCCAGCTCATACCTTCCGGTGGGACAGGGTTCCCAAGAGACCCAGTACTTC
TRBD1 | NA | TRBJ1-5 | TRBV7-6 | 14 | CASSLRDRDQPQHF | TGTGCCAGCAGCTTACGAGACAGGGACCAGCCCCAGCATTTT
NA | NA | TRBJ2-7 | TRBV6-1 | 15 | CASTGFSGMVWEQYF | TGTGCCAGCACAGGGTTTTCAGGGATGGTATGGGAGCAGTACTTC
TRBD1 | NA | TRBJ1-6 | TRBV6-5 | 15 | CASSYEGANNSPLHF | TGTGCCAGCAGTTACGAGGGGGCAAACAATTCACCCCTCCACTTT
NA | NA | TRBJ2-5 | TRBV28 | 18 | CASSLRAGQGGGQETQYF | TGTGCCAGCAGTTTGCGGGCAGGGCAGGGAGGTGGCCAAGAGACCCAGTACTTC
NA | once | TRBJ2-5 | TRBV18 | 12 | CASSRSQETQYF | TGTGCCAGCTCACGGAGTCAAGAGACCCAGTACTTC
NA | NA | TRBJ1-2 | TRBV5-1 | 12 | CASSSTDRGYTF | TGCGCCAGCAGCTCGACAGACCGGGGCTACACCTTC
TRBD1 | once | TRBJ1-6 | TRBV4-3 | 15 | CASSQEWGQGGPLHF | TGCGCCAGCAGCCAAGAATGGGGACAGGGAGGACCCCTCCACTTT
NA | NA | TRBJ1-1 | TRBV5-6 | 13 | CASRGGAVTEAFF | TGTGCCAGCCGGGGGGGGGCGGTCACTGAAGCTTTCTTT
NA | NA | TRBJ1-2 | TRBV7-9 | 15 | CASSLVGQPNYGYTF | TGTGCCAGCAGCTTAGTGGGACAACCTAACTATGGCTACACCTTC
TRBD2 | NA | TRBJ2-1 | TRBV5-1 | 18 | CASSLLGAGGSSYNEQFF | TGCGCCAGCAGCTTGCTTGGGGCGGGGGGGTCCTCCTACAATGAGCAGTTCTTC
NA | once | TRBJ1-1 | TRBV4-2 | 15 | CASSQEVRTPEEAFF | TGTGCCAGCAGCCAGGAGGTGAGGACCCCAGAGGAAGCTTTCTTT
NA | NA | TRBJ1-4 | TRBV11-2 | 15 | CASSSGTRNNEKLFF | TGTGCCAGCAGCTCTGGGACACGGAATAATGAAAAACTGTTTTTT
TRBD2 | NA | TRBJ2-7 | TRBV7-2 | 13 | CASRAGERYEQYF | TGTGCCAGCCGAGCGGGGGAGCGATACGAGCAGTACTTC
TRBD1 | once | TRBJ2-2 | TRBV29-1 | 15 | CSVGAGTGVSGELFF | TGCAGCGTTGGAGCCGGGACAGGGGTTTCCGGGGAGCTGTTTTTT
NA | NA | TRBJ1-1 | TRBV5-6 | 14 | CASSPQGKDTEAFF | TGTGCCAGCAGCCCTCAGGGGAAGGACACTGAAGCTTTCTTT
TRBD1 | NA | TRBJ1-6 | TRBV10-3 | 13 | CALKGQLDSPLHF | TGTGCCCTAAAGGGACAGCTAGATTCACCCCTCCACTTT
TRBD2 | NA | TRBJ2-2 | TRBV7-6 | 17 | CASSLGPAGDLTGELFF | TGTGCCAGCAGCTTAGGCCCAGCGGGGGACCTCACCGGGGAGCTGTTTTTT
NA | NA | TRBJ2-7 | TRBV6-6 | 12 | CASRERHEGQYF | TGTGCCAGCAGGGAGAGACATGAGGGGCAGTACTTC
TRBD1 | once | TRBJ1-4 | TRBV5-1 | 15 | CASSVGQGFNEKLFF | TGCGCCAGCAGCGTAGGACAGGGGTTCAATGAAAAACTGTTTTTT
TRBD1 | NA | TRBJ1-5 | TRBV29-1 | 14 | CSVRTGDTNQPQHF | TGCAGCGTCAGGACAGGGGATACCAATCAGCCCCAGCATTTT
NA | NA | TRBJ2-2 | TRBV10-3 | 15 | CAISPTGSYTGELFF | TGTGCCATCAGCCCTACAGGGTCCTATACCGGGGAGCTGTTTTTT
NA | NA | TRBJ1-2 | TRBV11-2 | 15 | CASSLVGGRNYGYTF | TGTGCCAGCAGCTTAGTTGGGGGCAGAAACTATGGCTACACCTTC
NA | NA | TRBJ2-7 | TRBV5-1 | 13 | CASSLISSYEQYF | TGCGCCAGCAGCTTGATTAGCTCCTACGAGCAGTACTTC
TRBD1 | NA | TRBJ2-5 | TRBV19 | 13 | CASRRDRAGEQYF | TGTGCCAGTAGAAGGGACAGGGCGGGTGAGCAGTACTTC
TRBD2 | NA | TRBJ2-7 | TRBV5-1 | 18 | CASSLGPPLAGGNYEQYF | TGCGCCAGCAGCTTGGGGCCCCCATTAGCGGGGGGGAACTACGAGCAGTACTTC
NA | NA | TRBJ1-5 | TRBV5-5 | 15 | CASSLASGAHQPQHF | TGTGCCAGCAGCTTGGCGTCAGGGGCTCATCAGCCCCAGCATTTT
TRBD2 | NA | TRBJ2-5 | TRBV5-1 | 17 | CASSFYWEGGAKETQYF | TGCGCCAGCAGCTTCTACTGGGAGGGAGGAGCCAAAGAGACCCAGTACTTC
TRBD2 | NA | TRBJ2-2 | TRBV9 | 19 | CASSVARGSAGGTTGELFF | TGTGCCAGCAGCGTAGCTCGGGGGAGCGCGGGGGGTACAACCGGGGAGCTGTTTTTT
NA | NA | TRBJ2-2 | TRBV11-3 | 13 | CASSLAGAGELFF | TGTGCCAGCAGCTTAGCGGGGGCCGGGGAGCTGTTTTTT
NA | NA | TRBJ2-7 | TRBV6-6 | 15 | CASTSTGQSSYEQYF | TGTGCCAGCACTTCCACTGGGCAGAGCTCCTACGAGCAGTACTTC
NA | NA | TRBJ1-6 | TRBV7-2 | 18 | CASSLELAVSSYNSPLHF | TGTGCCAGCAGCTTAGAGCTTGCGGTGAGCTCCTATAATTCACCCCTCCACTTT
NA | once | TRBJ2-5 | TRBV9 | 16 | CASSVPPTGLKETQYF | TGTGCCAGCAGCGTCCCTCCGACAGGACTTAAAGAGACCCAGTACTTC
TRBD2 | few | TRBJ2-1 | TRBV18 | 17 | CASSPEQLTSGGSEQFF | TGTGCCAGCTCACCCGAGCAGTTAACAAGCGGGGGGTCTGAGCAGTTCTTC
NA | NA | TRBJ2-1 | TRBV6-6 | 14 | CASSYSYGDNEQFF | TGTGCCAGCAGTTACTCGTACGGAGACAATGAGCAGTTCTTC